Each of the 24 T cell receptor beta chains below was sequenced from the same sample in a study of PD-1 blockade in classical Hodgkin lymphoma. Noted time point: cycle 4 day 1 (C4D1), after 5 to 7 weeks of nivolumab. In every patient, relapse followed autologous stem cell transplantation, while exposure to brentuximab vedotin differed. Isolation of CD4+ T cells from thawed PBMCs was performed by magnetic negative selection. The data were produced by immunoSEQ multiplex PCR, yet TCRdb's version contains in-frame clones alone and is incomplete. Of approximately 9,000 clones detected, approximately 80% appear once; the ten largest clones hold roughly 1.5%. Specimen: CD4+ T cells from blood, collected before the fourth cycle of nivolumab. The receptor set was obtained from a human donor with classical Hodgkin lymphoma.

The V and J genes are TRBV5-1 and TRBJ2-7; no definite D call. Trimming left V 1 base short and J 3 bases short, with 5 bases between. This CDR3 has 12 amino acids. CDR1 is SGHRS, CDR2 YFSETQ, per germline. The CDR3 sequence: CASSLTNYEQYF. In DNA, the CDR3 is TGCGCCAGCAGCTTGACAAACTACGAGCAGTACTTC.

The J gene is TRBJ2-5, the V gene TRBV5-8, with 8 bases matching TRBD1. With V trimmed by 4 bases and J by 5 bases, 13 bases remained unmatched. Germline assignment: CDR1 SGHTS and CDR2 YDEGEE. The CDR3 loop spans 16 amino acids. The CDR3 region has the DNA TGTGCCAGCAGCGGGGGTTCAGGGGGCGTAAGGGAGACCCAGTACTTC. Translating it yields CASSGGSGGVRETQYF.

This rearrangement joins TRBV4-3 to TRBJ2-1; 10 bases are a match to TRBD2. V lost 0 bases to trimming and J lost 6 bases; unmatched junction nucleotides: 8. Germline CDR1 and CDR2: LGHNA and YSLEER. The CDR3 extends over 17 amino acids. The CDR3: CASSQDSGAGGINEQFF. CDR3 in DNA: TGCGCCAGCAGCCAAGATAGCGGAGCGGGAGGGATCAATGAGCAGTTCTTC.

The genes are TRBV7-9 and TRBJ1-6; D is undetermined. Germline V gene lookup returns CDR1 SEHNR and CDR2 FQNEAQ (reference sequence). The V and J ends lost 5 bases and 8 bases respectively, with 7 bases between them. The CDR3 extends over 12 amino acids. The CDR3 DNA follows: TGTGCCAGCAGCGAACTGGATTCACCCCTCCACTTT. It codes for CASSELDSPLHF.

The chain is built from TRBV19 and TRBJ1-2; 9 nucleotides agree with TRBD1. The CDR3 is 13 amino acids. Germline-derived CDR1 and CDR2 are LNHDA and SQIVND (reference sequence). J gave up 7 bases and V 5 bases, and 5 bases lay outside the gene matches. This chain's CDR3 is CASSQRDRVGYTF. The DNA for the CDR3 is TGTGCCAGTAGTCAGAGGGACAGGGTTGGCTACACCTTC.

As DNA, the CDR3 is TGCGCCAGCAGCTTGGGGCTAGCGGGAGGGCTTGGCGAGCAGTACTTC. It encodes CASSLGLAGGLGEQYF. This rearrangement joins TRBV5-1 to TRBJ2-7, with TRBD2 matching over 12 bases. The CDR3 extends over 16 amino acids. Germline CDR1 is SGHRS and CDR2 is YFSETQ. J gave up 6 bases and V 0 bases, and 7 bases lay outside the gene matches.

The V gene is TRBV27, the J gene TRBJ2-5, with 9 bases that match TRBD1. This CDR3 has 15 amino acids. Unmatched junction bases numbered 9, after V lost 5 bases and J lost 5 bases. In germline, CDR1 is MNHEY, CDR2 SMNVEV (reference sequence). This chain's CDR3 is CASSQQGASRETQYF. In nucleotides, the CDR3 is TGTGCCAGCAGTCAACAGGGGGCAAGTAGGGAGACCCAGTACTTC.

The sample holds one count of this clone. The CDR3 nucleotides are TGTGCCAGCAGCTCGACAGGGTTGGAGCAGTACTTC. Its protein product is CASSSTGLEQYF. V and J are TRBV7-9 and TRBJ2-7; TRBD1 matches 7 bases. CDR3 length: 12 amino acids. The germline V gene has CDR1 SEHNR and CDR2 FQNEAQ (reference sequence). The V gene end was trimmed by 4 bases and the J gene end by 7 bases; junction bases not matched to a gene: 4.

The count of this clone is one. The rearrangement uses TRBV10-3 and TRBJ2-3; D ambiguous. Trimming shortened V by 5 bases and J by 1 base, and 13 bases separated the two germline ends. From germline, CDR1 is ENHRY and CDR2 SYGVKD. The CDR3 has 15 residues. Here the CDR3 DNA reads TGTGCCATCAGTCTGGGGTGGCACGGCACAGATACGCAGTATTTT. Residues: CAISLGWHGTDTQYF.

The genes are TRBV7-2 and TRBJ2-2, with 7 bases lining up with TRBD2. The germline V gene encodes CDR1 SGHTA and CDR2 FQGNSA. The CDR3 loop spans 17 amino acids. With 0 bases clipped from V and 1 base from J, the junction kept 5 bases outside the gene matches. For the CDR3, the DNA is TGTGCCAGCAGCTTAGCGTCTGTAGCGGGGAACACCGGGGAGCTGTTTTTT. Translation: CASSLASVAGNTGELFF.

V and J are TRBV9 and TRBJ1-2; weak D call: TRBD1 (6 bases). CDR1 is SGDLS and CDR2 is YYNGEE in the germline V gene. V dropped 3 bases and J dropped 8 bases, with 11 bases sitting between them. CDR3 size: 12 residues. The CDR3 region is CASSATGGGYTF. The CDR3 DNA reads as TGTGCCAGCAGCGCGACAGGCGGCGGCTACACCTTC.

As DNA, the CDR3 is TGTGCCAGCTCACCTCAACTACGTACGGGGAACAATGAGCAGTTCTTC. Amino acids: CASSPQLRTGNNEQFF. The V gene is TRBV18, the J gene TRBJ2-1; D may be TRBD2 (5 bases). V lost 3 bases, J lost 5 bases, and 17 bases lay in between. CDR3 length: 16 residues. Per the germline V gene, CDR1 is KGHSH and CDR2 is LQKENI.

This chain joins TRBV5-1 and TRBJ2-3, with D tentatively TRBD1 (5 bases). The germline V and J ends were trimmed by 7 bases and 0 bases, with 12 bases remaining between them. Germline CDR1 SGHRS, CDR2 YFSETQ. This CDR3 contains 14 residues. CDR3 in DNA: TGCGCCAGCGCGAAACAGGATAGCACAGATACGCAGTATTTT. Protein: CASAKQDSTDTQYF.

This clone was detected only a few times. The rearrangement links TRBV29-1 to TRBJ1-2; D ambiguous. With 1 base removed from V and 7 bases from J, the gap between germline ends came to 7 bases. The V gene's germline CDR1 is SQVTM and CDR2 ANQGSEA. The CDR3 contains 11 residues. The CDR3 coding sequence is TGCAGCGTTGAAGCGGTGGGTGGCTACACCTTC. Translating gives CSVEAVGGYTF.

CDR3 sequence: CAATGNPSSDGYTF. Here the CDR3 DNA reads TGTGCCGCGACAGGAAACCCCTCGTCGGATGGCTACACCTTC. The chain links TRBV10-3 to TRBJ1-2; D may be TRBD1 (6 bases). Trimming took off 11 bases at V and 6 bases at J, with 22 bases between the two ends. CDR1 is ENHRY, CDR2 SYGVKD, per germline. The CDR3 has 14 residues.

The chain employs TRBV2 and TRBJ1-2; unclear D gene. Trimming took off 1 base at V and 8 bases at J, with 8 bases between the two ends. CDR1 SNHLY and CDR2 FYNNEI come from the germline V gene. The CDR3 runs 12 residues. This chain's CDR3 is CASSEDRGGYTF. CDR3 in DNA: TGTGCCAGCAGTGAAGACAGAGGCGGCTACACCTTC. Based on the CDR3 plus reference TRBV2 and TRBJ1-2, the full variable domain is EPEVTQTPSHQVTQMGQEVILRCVPISNHLYFYWYRQILGQKVEFLVSFYNNEISEKSEIFDDQFSVERPDGSNFTLKIRSTKLEDSAMYFCASSEDRGGYTFGSGTRLTVV.

The chain couples TRBV6-4 to TRBJ2-3; TRBD1 aligns across 12 bases. Germline V gene lookup returns CDR1 MRHNA and CDR2 SNTAGT. There are 15 residues in the CDR3. J gave up 4 bases and V 4 bases, and 3 bases lay outside the gene matches. Written as DNA, the CDR3 is TGTGCCAGCAGTGTAGGGACAGGGGGCCCAGATACGCAGTATTTT. Its translation is CASSVGTGGPDTQYF.

The chain recombines TRBV7-9 with TRBJ2-7; D not resolved. V shed 4 bases and J shed 2 bases, with 9 bases lying between them. The CDR3 consists of 13 residues. CDR1 and CDR2 from the germline V gene are SEHNR and FQNEAQ (reference sequence). In DNA form, the CDR3 reads TGTGCCAGCAGCTCGCAGGTTACCTACGAGCAGTACTTC. Translation gives CASSSQVTYEQYF.

V is TRBV5-1 and J is TRBJ2-6; no firm D call. CDR3 length: 16 residues. Deletions cut 0 bases from V and 0 bases from J, with 7 bases between. Germline values: CDR1 SGHRS, CDR2 YFSETQ. The CDR3 sequence is CASSLVKSSGANVLTF. CDR3 in DNA: TGCGCCAGCAGCTTGGTCAAGAGCTCTGGGGCCAACGTCCTGACTTTC. Using reference TRBV5-1 and TRBJ2-6 for the parts outside the CDR3, the full variable domain is KAGVTQTPRYLIKTRGQQVTLSCSPISGHRSVSWYQQTPGQGLQFLFEYFSETQRNKGNFPGRFSGRQFSNSRSEMNVSTLELGDSALYLCASSLVKSSGANVLTFGAGSRLTVL.

The genes are TRBV7-6 and TRBJ2-2; D may be TRBD1 (5 bases). Germline assignment: CDR1 SGHVS and CDR2 FNYEAQ. The CDR3 spans 14 residues. With 5 bases removed from V and 5 bases from J, the gap between germline ends came to 12 bases. The CDR3 DNA reads TGTGCCAGCAGCATCAGGGTAGGGACCGGGGAGCTGTTTTTT. Amino acid sequence: CASSIRVGTGELFF.

V gene TRBV9 combines with J gene TRBJ2-2, with D tentatively TRBD1 (6 bases). Germline loops: CDR1 SGDLS, CDR2 YYNGEE. This CDR3 has 16 amino acids. Deletions cut 5 bases from V and 1 base from J, with 15 bases between. The CDR3 DNA reads as TGTGCCAGCAGTCCCAGGGGAAACGGGAACACCGGGGAGCTGTTTTTT. Translating it yields CASSPRGNGNTGELFF.

The J gene is TRBJ1-2, the V gene TRBV7-2; no definite D call. Germline-derived CDR1 and CDR2 are SGHTA and FQGNSA. V lost 0 bases to trimming and J lost 7 bases, with 12 bases between them. CDR3 length equals 14 residues. CDR3 DNA: TGTGCCAGCAGCTTAGCGTCACAACCGCCTGGCTACACCTTC. This sequence encodes CASSLASQPPGYTF.

The gene calls are TRBV29-1 and TRBJ2-3; D not resolved. This CDR3 has 14 residues. Germline CDR1 SQVTM, CDR2 ANQGSEA. The ends were cut back, 1 base at V and 4 bases at J, with 12 bases in the middle. This chain's CDR3 is CSVEVSPYPDTQYF. Here the CDR3 DNA reads TGCAGCGTTGAAGTCAGTCCTTACCCAGATACGCAGTATTTT.

This sequence joins TRBV15 and TRBJ2-3; TRBD1 matches at 8 bases. After removal of 1 base from V and 0 bases from J, the junction contained 3 bases not matched to a gene. Per germline, CDR1 LNHNV and CDR2 YYDKDF (reference sequence). There are 16 residues in the CDR3. CDR3 protein: CATSRVGTGSTDTQYF. CDR3 nucleotide sequence: TGTGCCACCAGCAGAGTGGGGACAGGTAGCACAGATACGCAGTATTTT.